Listed below are T cell receptor beta chains from one sample, sequenced in a study of cytomegalovirus exposure and HLA in healthy donors. The assay was immunoSEQ multiplex PCR, and TCRdb's table has in-frame clones only and misses some. The sample contains 100,000 to 140,000 clones, 65% to 80% of which appear only once. Sequences were obtained from PBMCs. These receptors all come from a male donor in good health and CMV-seronegative. CDR3s include the opening cysteine and the closing phenylalanine or tryptophan. A D gene is named only where the DNA matches it firmly. The size field is filled for only some rows; it gives once, few, many or a size class.

V	J	size	D	DNA	CDR3
TRBV18	TRBJ1-5	.	TRBD1	TGTGCCAGCTCACCACTGACAGGGGACAATCAGCCCCAGCATTTT	CASSPLTGDNQPQHF
TRBV12-5	TRBJ2-1	.	.	TGTGCTAGTGGTTTGGCGGGTGCATACAATGAGCAGTTCTTC	CASGLAGAYNEQFF
TRBV7-8	TRBJ2-1	.	TRBD2	TGTGCCAGCAGCTTAACCGTAGCGGGAGTCCCATACAATGAGCAGTTCTTC	CASSLTVAGVPYNEQFF
TRBV4-1	TRBJ2-1	.	.	TGCGCCAGCAGCTATGGGGCCTCTGCCTACAATGAGCAGTTCTTC	CASSYGASAYNEQFF
TRBV28	TRBJ2-3	.	TRBD2	TGTGCCAGCAGTTCTAGCGGGAGGGAGGTAGATACGCAGTATTTT	CASSSSGREVDTQYF
TRBV4-1	TRBJ2-3	.	TRBD2	TGCGCCAGCAGCCAAGTAATCAGACTAGCGGGCTTAACAGATACGCAGTATTTT	CASSQVIRLAGLTDTQYF
TRBV30	TRBJ2-7	few	TRBD2	TGTGCCTGGAGTAGATTAACTAGCGGGAGGGGGGCCTACGAGCAGTACTTC	CAWSRLTSGRGAYEQYF
TRBV4-1	TRBJ2-1	.	.	TGCGCCAGCAGCCAAGTTGCCGGGATATCCAGAACTAATGAGCAGTTCTTC	CASSQVAGISRTNEQFF
TRBV11-2	TRBJ1-2	.	.	TGTGCCAGCAGCTTATTAGCTTCTAACTATGGCTACACCTTC	CASSLLASNYGYTF
TRBV6-6	TRBJ2-7	.	.	TGTGCCAGCAGTCGTCAATTAGGGGGCTACGAGCAGTACTTC	CASSRQLGGYEQYF
TRBV9	TRBJ2-5	.	.	TGTGCCAGCAGCGGAAGCTCAACCCAAGAGACCCAGTACTTC	CASSGSSTQETQYF
TRBV19	TRBJ2-1	.	TRBD1	TGTGCCAGTAGGGCCCGGGACAGGGTTTACAATGAGCAGTTCTTC	CASRARDRVYNEQFF
TRBV4-2	TRBJ2-1	.	TRBD2	TGTGCCAGCAGCCAAGATCCTAGCGGAAACTTGGGGCAGTTCTTC	CASSQDPSGNLGQFF
TRBV7-2	TRBJ2-3	.	TRBD2	TGTGCCAGCAGCAGGACTAGCGGCCCGGGAAGGTATTTT	CASSRTSGPGRYF
TRBV11-2	TRBJ2-1	once	TRBD2	TGTGCCAGCAGCCCAGAGACTAGCGGGACTCGGAATGAGCAGTTCTTC	CASSPETSGTRNEQFF
TRBV11-2	TRBJ1-1	.	TRBD1	TGTGCCAGCAGCTTCCGGGACAGGAACACTGAAGCTTTCTTT	CASSFRDRNTEAFF
TRBV10-2	TRBJ2-5	.	.	TGCGCCAGCAGTCGTCTTCCCCAAGAGACCCAGTACTTC	CASSRLPQETQYF
TRBV2	TRBJ2-3	few	TRBD1	TGTGCCAGCAGCCGGGACAGGTCTACAGATACGCAGTATTTT	CASSRDRSTDTQYF
TRBV6-1	TRBJ2-3	.	.	TGTGCCAGCAGTGATAAGCGGGTGGGAGATACGCAGTATTTT	CASSDKRVGDTQYF
TRBV7-2	TRBJ2-5	.	.	TGTGCCAGCAGCTTAGGAGAGGGAGAGACCCAGTACTTC	CASSLGEGETQYF
TRBV11-2	TRBJ1-1	.	TRBD1	TGTGCCAGCAGCGGACAGGGATTGGGCACTGAAGCTTTCTTT	CASSGQGLGTEAFF
TRBV14	TRBJ2-7	.	TRBD2	TGTGCCAGCAGCCAAGAACCCAGCGGGGCCTACGAGCAGTACTTC	CASSQEPSGAYEQYF
TRBV29-1	TRBJ2-1	.	TRBD1	TGCAGCGTCGAGGACAGGAGCTACAATGAGCAGTTCTTC	CSVEDRSYNEQFF
TRBV10-3	TRBJ2-1	.	TRBD1	TGTGCCATCAGTGACGGGACAGGGCGTAATGAGCAGTTCTTC	CAISDGTGRNEQFF
TRBV7-3	TRBJ1-5	.	.	TGTGCCAGCAGGTTCGGGAGGAGCAATCAGCCCCAGCATTTT	CASRFGRSNQPQHF
TRBV7-9	TRBJ2-5	once	TRBD2	TGTGCCAGCAGCTTGGGACTAGCGGGAAAGGGGACCCAGTACTTC	CASSLGLAGKGTQYF
TRBV15	TRBJ2-7	.	TRBD2	TGTGCCACCAAACCAAGCGGGAGTTTCGACGAGCAGTACTTC	CATKPSGSFDEQYF
TRBV29-1	TRBJ1-2	once	.	TGCAGCGTTGTATCGCAGGGGATCTCCTATGGCTACACCTTC	CSVVSQGISYGYTF
TRBV18	TRBJ2-1	once	.	TGTGCCAGCTCACCAGGGGCAGGGTCAGGGGAGCAGTTCTTC	CASSPGAGSGEQFF
TRBV5-6	TRBJ2-7	.	.	TGTGCCAGCAGCTTGTTGGGGGCGCTCGAGCAGTACTTC	CASSLLGALEQYF
TRBV7-9	TRBJ1-1	.	.	TGTGCCAGCAGCCATACCTCCGAGCCCTCGGGGAACACTGAAGCTTTCTTT	CASSHTSEPSGNTEAFF
TRBV6-5	TRBJ2-7	once	.	TGTGCCAGCAGTTACGAAGGAGATGGATACGAGCAGTACTTC	CASSYEGDGYEQYF
TRBV19	TRBJ2-1	.	.	TGTGCCAGCCATAGGGGAAGCTCCTACAATGAGCAGTTCTTC	CASHRGSSYNEQFF
TRBV30	TRBJ1-1	.	.	TGTGCCTGGAGTAGGGGCACTGAAGCTTTCTTT	CAWSRGTEAFF
TRBV6-5	TRBJ2-1	once	TRBD1	TGTGCCAGCAGTTACGGACAGGGCCACTACAATGAGCAGTTCTTC	CASSYGQGHYNEQFF
TRBV2	TRBJ2-5	once	.	TGTGCCAGCAGTGACGTTTACCAAGAGACCCAGTACTTC	CASSDVYQETQYF
TRBV27	TRBJ2-3	.	.	TGTGCCAGCAGTTTCAAGCGTAGGGGGGGTCTCACAGATACGCAGTATTTT	CASSFKRRGGLTDTQYF
TRBV7-7	TRBJ2-3	.	TRBD2	TGTGCCAGCAGCAAGGGGACTAGCGGGAGGGTTAGCACAGATACGCAGTATTTT	CASSKGTSGRVSTDTQYF
TRBV4-2	TRBJ2-7	.	.	TGTGCCAGCAGTCTGGACGAAGACTACGAGCAGTACTTC	CASSLDEDYEQYF
TRBV5-1	TRBJ2-7	.	.	TGCGCCAGCAGCCTCTCTATCCCCGCCTACGAGCAGTACTTC	CASSLSIPAYEQYF
TRBV27	TRBJ1-2	.	.	TGTGCCAGCAGTTTATCGGCAGTAAGCGGTTCTGGCTACACCTTC	CASSLSAVSGSGYTF
TRBV27	TRBJ2-1	.	.	TGTGCCAGCAGTTTATCCCCCTACAGCTATGAGCAGTTCTTC	CASSLSPYSYEQFF